The 10 T cell receptor beta chains below all came from one sample that was sequenced in a study of cytotoxic CD8 clonotypes in ibrutinib-treated CLL. Assay: immunoSEQ multiplex PCR; the TCRdb copy retains only in-frame clones and omits some. The data show approximately 300,000 clones, about 80% seen once. Sequencing used PBMCs, obtained before ibrutinib treatment. These TCRs come from a human donor with chronic lymphocytic leukemia.

The chain carries TRBV7-2 and TRBJ1-1, with 7 bases aligning to TRBD1. V shed 2 bases, J shed 7 bases, and the junction held 7 bases outside the gene matches. The CDR3 is 14 amino acids. Looked up from germline, CDR1 is SGHTA and CDR2 is FQGNSA. The CDR3 sequence is CASSLQGGVGEAFF. CDR3 nucleotides: TGTGCCAGCAGCTTACAGGGGGGCGTGGGTGAAGCTTTCTTT.

The rearrangement joins TRBV6-5 to TRBJ1-2; D possibly corresponds to TRBD1 (5 bases). The CDR3 length is 13 residues. Germline CDR1 MNHEY, CDR2 SVGAGI. V lost 6 bases and J lost 1, with 9 bases in between. CDR3 region: CASSFGGNYGYTF. In DNA, the CDR3 is TGTGCCAGCAGCTTCGGGGGTAACTATGGCTACACCTTC.

The gene calls are TRBV5-8 and TRBJ2-3; 12 nucleotides line up with TRBD2. V shed 3 bases and J 5 bases; nucleotides not matched to a gene: 7. Looked up from germline, CDR1 is SGHTS and CDR2 is YDEGEE. This CDR3 has 16 amino acids. The CDR3 here is CASSWRLAGVGDTQYF. The CDR3 bases are TGTGCCAGCAGCTGGCGACTAGCGGGAGTCGGAGATACGCAGTATTTT.

The gene calls are TRBV30 and TRBJ2-1, with 9 positions matching TRBD2. From germline, CDR1 is GTSNPN and CDR2 SVGIG (reference sequence). V dropped 2 bases and J dropped 0; count of bases not matched to a gene: 14. The CDR3 covers 19 residues. CDR3 protein: CAWSTTLAGVFSSYNEQFF. The CDR3 coding sequence is TGTGCCTGGAGTACGACTTTAGCGGGAGTCTTCAGCTCCTACAATGAGCAGTTCTTC. Based on the CDR3 plus reference TRBV30 and TRBJ2-1, the full variable domain is SQTIHQWPATLVQPVGSPLSLECTVEGTSNPNLYWYRQAAGRGLQLLFYSVGIGQISSEVPQNLSASRPQDRQFILSSKKLLLSDSGFYLCAWSTTLAGVFSSYNEQFFGPGTRLTVL.

This chain joins TRBV11-2 and TRBJ2-7; TRBD1 agrees at 9 bases. The CDR3 sequence is 12 residues long. Germline CDR1 reads SGHAT; CDR2 reads FQNNGV. The trim removed 5 bases at V and 5 bases at J, leaving 1 base unmatched. Written as DNA, the CDR3 is TGTGCCAGCAGCCGGGACAGGGACGAGCAGTACTTC. Its translation is CASSRDRDEQYF.

The V gene is TRBV19, the J gene TRBJ1-5, with 10 positions matching TRBD1. There are 16 residues in the CDR3. In germline, CDR1 is LNHDA, CDR2 SQIVND (reference sequence). Trimming took 3 bases from V and 2 from J; bases not matched to a gene: 4. The CDR3 reads CASSMRQGAGNQPQHF. In DNA form, the CDR3 reads TGTGCCAGTAGTATGCGACAGGGGGCAGGCAATCAGCCCCAGCATTTT.

The rearrangement links TRBV19 to TRBJ1-5; D is ambiguous. Germline values: CDR1 LNHDA, CDR2 SQIVND (reference sequence). The CDR3 consists of 12 residues. The ends were cut back, 6 bases at V and 9 bases at J, with 12 bases in the middle. In DNA form, the CDR3 reads TGTGCCAGTAGGGGTGGCCCGTCGCCCCAGCATTTT. It encodes CASRGGPSPQHF.

The chain joins TRBV10-2 to TRBJ2-1; 11 nucleotides agree with TRBD2. V shed 6 bases and J 4 bases; nucleotides not matched to a gene: 8. The germline V gene has CDR1 WSHSY and CDR2 SAAADI. This CDR3 has 16 amino acids. CDR3 loop: CASRERLAGSYNEQFF. The CDR3 coding sequence is TGCGCCAGCAGGGAGAGACTAGCGGGATCGTACAATGAGCAGTTCTTC.

The chain uses TRBV6-1 and TRBJ1-5; TRBD1 matches at 10 bases. The length of the CDR3 is 14 residues. Germline assignment: CDR1 MNHNS and CDR2 SASEGT. V shed 6 bases, J shed 5 bases, and the junction held 4 bases outside the gene matches. The CDR3 coding sequence is TGTGCCAGCAGAGATGGACAGGGGGATCAGCCCCAGCATTTT. It is translated as CASRDGQGDQPQHF.

The chain employs TRBV27 and TRBJ2-3, with D tentatively TRBD2 (6 bases). The CDR3 is made up of 16 amino acids. Deletions cut 5 bases from V and 1 base from J, with 16 bases between. CDR1 is MNHEY and CDR2 is SMNVEV in the germline V gene (reference sequence). Here the CDR3 DNA reads TGTGCCAGCAGTCCCTGGAGGGTCAAAGGCACAGATACGCAGTATTTT. Amino acid sequence: CASSPWRVKGTDTQYF.